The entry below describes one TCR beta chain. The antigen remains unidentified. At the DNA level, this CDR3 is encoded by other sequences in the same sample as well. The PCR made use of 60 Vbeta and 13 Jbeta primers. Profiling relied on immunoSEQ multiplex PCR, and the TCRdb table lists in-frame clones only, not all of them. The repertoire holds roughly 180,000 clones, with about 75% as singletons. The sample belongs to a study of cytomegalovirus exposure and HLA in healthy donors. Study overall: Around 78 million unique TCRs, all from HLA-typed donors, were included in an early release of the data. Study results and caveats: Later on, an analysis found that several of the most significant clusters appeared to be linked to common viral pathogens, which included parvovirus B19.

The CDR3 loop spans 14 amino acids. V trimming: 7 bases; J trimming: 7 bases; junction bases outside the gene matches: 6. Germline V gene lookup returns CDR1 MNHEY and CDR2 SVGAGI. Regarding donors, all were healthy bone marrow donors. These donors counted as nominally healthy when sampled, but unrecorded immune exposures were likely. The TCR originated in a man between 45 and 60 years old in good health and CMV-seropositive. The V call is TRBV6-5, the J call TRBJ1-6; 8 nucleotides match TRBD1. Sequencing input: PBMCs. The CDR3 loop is CASKQRQGNSPLHF. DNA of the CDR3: TGTGCCAGCAAACAACGACAGGGGAATTCACCCCTCCACTTT.